This T cell receptor beta chain was found in a study of OX40 agonist ivuxolimab in advanced cancers. Study background: Melanoma, hepatocellular carcinoma, head and neck or renal cell cancer occurred in dose-escalation patients. Study-wide findings and caveats: There was clonal expansion of CD4+ and CD8+ blood T cells by week 6 at 0.1 to 3.0 mg/kg. Some of the nonresponding patients also showed low levels of normalized T-cell clonal expansion.

Turning to this clone: What it recognizes is unknown.

The ends were cut back, 4 bases at V and 7 bases at J, with 14 bases in the middle. Germline CDR1 is MGHDK and CDR2 is SYGVNS. The CDR3 is 15 residues long. Repertoires were generated with immunoSEQ multiplex PCR, while TCRdb's copy carries only in-frame clones and drops some. In the table there are approximately 60,000 clones, around 84% of which are singletons. The source of this sequence is an adult with an advanced solid tumor such as melanoma, head and neck, liver or kidney cancer. Sequencing used CD4+ or CD8+ T cells sorted from blood, obtained in a trial of the OX40 agonist ivuxolimab. The chain combines TRBV25-1 with TRBJ1-6; possible D gene TRBD1, 6 bases. This CDR3 reads CASSVGGAGNSPLHF. CDR3 sequence (DNA): TGTGCCAGCAGTGTGGGGGGCGCGGGGAATTCACCCCTCCACTTT.